These 13 T cell receptor beta chains were all obtained from the same sample, sequenced in a study of molecular identifiers for immune sequencing clone quantification. One entry per CDR3 protein, called by TCRdb with MiXCR from the PCR reads. The table has 400,000 to 600,000 distinct CDR3 sequences, roughly 24% seen once. The specimen sequenced was naive CD8+ T cells from blood, with Jurkat cell RNA spiked in. The subset here: FACS-sorted CD8+CD4-CCR7+CD45RA+ naive T cells. These TCRs come from a human donor in good health. Some libraries in this study had Jurkat cell RNA spiked in.

V usage is TRBV7-3 and J usage is TRBJ2-2; 8 nucleotides line up with TRBD2. After removal of 2 bases from V and 2 bases from J, the junction contained 7 bases not matched to a gene. Germline CDR1 is SGHTA and CDR2 is FQGTGA. The length of the CDR3 is 17 residues. CDR3 bases: TGTGCCAGCAGCTTAGATCCGGGAGGGATCAACACCGGGGAGCTGTTTTTT. Its translation: CASSLDPGGINTGELFF.

In this sample, this clonotype turned up a few times. The rearrangement uses TRBV11-2 and TRBJ2-7; 8 nucleotides line up with TRBD2. CDR1 and CDR2 from the germline V gene are SGHAT and FQNNGV. J was trimmed by 6 bases and V by 0 bases; bases with no gene match: 7. The CDR3 is made up of 15 amino acids. The CDR3 sequence is CASSLDPGGLLEQYF. Here the CDR3 DNA reads TGTGCCAGCAGCTTAGATCCGGGAGGGTTGCTCGAGCAGTACTTC.

This clonotype was counted a few times. The V gene is TRBV4-1, the J gene TRBJ1-5, with D tentatively TRBD1 (6 bases). This CDR3 contains 15 residues. With 1 base removed from V and 5 bases from J, the gap between germline ends came to 12 bases. Germline CDR1 MGHRA, CDR2 YSYEKL. This CDR3 is CASSQGDGGYQPQHF. CDR3 nucleotide sequence: TGCGCCAGCAGCCAAGGGGACGGGGGCTATCAGCCCCAGCATTTT.

The chain couples TRBV5-1 to TRBJ2-3; D not resolved. Near its end, the DNA agrees better with TRBJ1-5, so the J call may be wrong. Per germline, CDR1 SGHRS and CDR2 YFSETQ. The CDR3 extends over 17 amino acids. CDR3 DNA sequence: TGCGCCACCGAGACCCCCGCCAGCGGGAGCCTGCGAGATACGCAGCATTTT. It yields the protein CATETPASGSLRDTQHF.

This clonotype was counted ten times or more. The rearrangement joins TRBV14 to TRBJ2-3; TRBD1 might be the D (6 bases). Between the trimmed V and J ends, which lost 5 bases and 4 bases, there was a span of 13 bases. CDR3 length: 14 residues. Germline values: CDR1 SGHDN, CDR2 FVKESK. In DNA, the CDR3 is TGTGCCAGCAGCGTTGTGGGGGCCCCAGATACGCAGTATTTT. As protein: CASSVVGAPDTQYF.

The chain links TRBV29-1 to TRBJ2-5, with a possible D match to TRBD1 (5 bases). The CDR3 sequence is 14 residues long. Trimming removed 7 bases at V and 0 bases at J, with 15 bases between. Germline V lookup: CDR1 SQVTM, CDR2 ANQGSEA. CDR3 nucleotide sequence: TGCAGCGGAAGGGCAGGGAACCACCAAGAGACCCAGTACTTC. This codes for CSGRAGNHQETQYF.

This clonotype was seen ten or more times. This rearrangement joins TRBV28 to TRBJ2-3; tentative D call: TRBD2 (6 bases). Deletions cut 5 bases from V and 3 bases from J, with 18 bases between. This CDR3 region has 16 residues. Germline CDR1 and CDR2: MDHEN and SYDVKM. CDR3 nucleotides: TGTGCCAGCAGTGGGGGACGGGAGATTGGGACAGATACGCAGTATTTT. This gives the protein CASSGGREIGTDTQYF.

Details on this clonotype: One base away lies a much larger clone, so this may be a sequencing read error. The rearrangement links TRBV4-1 to TRBJ2-7; 8 positions match TRBD1. Germline V gene data show CDR1 as MGHRA and CDR2 as YSYEKL. The CDR3 extends over 13 amino acids. For the CDR3, the DNA is TGCGTCAGCAGCCCCGGACAGGGCCACGAGCAGTACTTC. It specifies CVSSPGQGHEQYF.

A note on this clonotype: A read error may produce the germline difference seen at one junction end. The chain carries TRBV7-9 and TRBJ2-5; perhaps TRBD2 as D (6 bases). From germline, CDR1 is SEHNR and CDR2 FQNEAQ (reference sequence). The CDR3 length is 13 residues. The CDR3: CVSSSDGGWPQYF. CDR3 coding DNA: TGTGTCAGCAGTTCGGACGGGGGATGGCCCCAGTACTTC.

On this clonotype itself: This may arise from a read error, as a much more abundant clone is one base away. The V gene is TRBV12-3 or TRBV12-4, the J gene TRBJ1-2; D may be TRBD1 (6 bases). Trimming left V 6 bases short and J 4 bases short, with 12 bases between. The CDR3 has 13 amino acids. The CDR3 DNA follows: TGTGCCAGCAGACCCTCGGACAGCTATGGCTACACCTTC. Translation: CASRPSDSYGYTF.

This clonotype has a count of ten or more. The chain couples TRBV29-1 to TRBJ2-3; tentative D call: TRBD2 (6 bases). There are 13 residues in the CDR3. Trimming left V 4 bases short and J 1 base short, with 9 bases between. The germline gives CDR1 SQVTM, CDR2 ANQGSEA. The CDR3 nucleotides are TGCAGCGTTGTGGGACTTCGCACAGATACGCAGTATTTT. This translates into CSVVGLRTDTQYF.

The rearrangement uses TRBV5-4 and TRBJ2-7; tentatively, D is TRBD2 (6 bases). V was pared by 1 base and J by 0 bases, with 11 bases between. The CDR3 runs to 15 residues. The germline V gene has CDR1 SGHNT and CDR2 YYREEE (reference sequence). The CDR3 nucleotides are TGTGCCAGCAGCTTGTGGCGGGGTTCCTCCTACGAGCAGTACTTC. It yields the protein CASSLWRGSSYEQYF.

Concerning this clonotype: A junction end diverges from the germline sequence, so it may reflect a read error. The chain uses TRBV5-1 and TRBJ2-3, with D perhaps TRBD1 (7 bases). Germline values: CDR1 SGHRS, CDR2 YFSETQ. This CDR3 is built from 15 residues. This CDR3 is CASSLLQGGTDPPSF. Written as DNA, the CDR3 is TGCGCCAGCAGCTTGCTACAGGGCGGGACAGATCCGCCGTCTTTT.